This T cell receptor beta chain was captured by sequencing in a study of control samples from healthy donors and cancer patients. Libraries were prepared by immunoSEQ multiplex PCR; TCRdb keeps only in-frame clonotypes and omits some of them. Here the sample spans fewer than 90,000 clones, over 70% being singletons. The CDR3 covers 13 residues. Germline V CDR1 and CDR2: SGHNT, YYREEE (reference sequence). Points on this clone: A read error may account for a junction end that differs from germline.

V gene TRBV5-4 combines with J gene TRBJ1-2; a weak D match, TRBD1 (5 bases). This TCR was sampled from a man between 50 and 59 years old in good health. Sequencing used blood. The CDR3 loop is CASSLGRGYSYTF. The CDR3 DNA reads TGTGCCAGCAGTCTGGGTCGGGGCTATAGCTACACCTTC.